The 9 T cell receptor beta chains below were found in one sample sequenced in a study of cytomegalovirus exposure and HLA in healthy donors. Primers for the PCR totalled 60 Vbeta and 13 Jbeta. The assay was immunoSEQ multiplex PCR, and TCRdb's table has in-frame clones only and misses some. The table shows more than 95,000 clones, with 55% to 65% occurring only once. Sample: PBMCs. The receptors originated from a woman aged 40 to 55 in good health and CMV-seropositive.

The rearrangement uses TRBV18 and TRBJ1-4, with 7 bases fitting TRBD1. CDR1 is KGHSH and CDR2 is LQKENI in the germline V gene. Trimming removed 4 bases from V and 5 bases from J; junction bases left unmatched: 16. This CDR3 comprises 18 residues. CDR3 DNA sequence: TGTGCCAGCTCACGCCCCAGCAATCGGGACAGCCCGAATGAAAAACTGTTTTTT. Translation gives CASSRPSNRDSPNEKLFF.

V and J are TRBV12-5 and TRBJ2-2, with a weak D call TRBD1 (6 bases). This CDR3 region has 15 residues. Germline CDR1 reads LGHNT; CDR2 reads FRNRAP. Trimming pared 2 bases from V and 6 bases from J, leaving 13 bases between. The CDR3 DNA reads TGTGCTAGTGGTTTGTTATCAGGGGTATCCGGGGAGCTGTTTTTT. It translates to CASGLLSGVSGELFF. Combining the CDR3 with reference TRBV12-5 and TRBJ2-2 gives the whole variable domain DARVTQTPRHKVTEMGQEVTMRCQPILGHNTVFWYRQTMMQGLELLAYFRNRAPLDDSGMPKDRFSAEMPDATLATLKIQPSEPRDSAVYFCASGLLSGVSGELFFGEGSRLTVL.

This clone was observed once. This rearrangement joins TRBV4-3 to TRBJ2-3; 7 bases align to TRBD2. The junction had 9 bases not matched to a gene; V was cut back by 1 base and J by 8 bases. There are 15 residues in the CDR3. Germline V gives CDR1 LGHNA, CDR2 YSLEER. As DNA, the CDR3 is TGCGCCAGCAGCCAAGGACTAGCCACCGGGGTTACGCAGTATTTT. Its protein product is CASSQGLATGVTQYF.

The chain employs TRBV7-9 and TRBJ1-2; D is perhaps TRBD1 (5 bases). The CDR3 runs to 15 residues. Germline-derived CDR1 and CDR2 are SEHNR and FQNEAQ (reference sequence). Between the trimmed V and J ends, which lost 1 base and 0 bases, there was a span of 9 bases. Here the CDR3 reads CASSLDQGANYGYTF. For the CDR3, the DNA is TGTGCCAGCAGCTTAGACCAGGGCGCTAACTATGGCTACACCTTC.

This clone has more than one count but fewer than ten. The V gene is TRBV28, the J gene TRBJ1-1; no clear D. The V gene lost 4 bases and the J gene lost 1 base, with 7 bases spanning the gap. The CDR3 runs 13 residues. Germline values: CDR1 MDHEN, CDR2 SYDVKM. CDR3 region: CASSSGENTEAFF. The CDR3 DNA reads TGTGCCAGCAGTTCCGGGGAGAACACTGAAGCTTTCTTT.

The chain joins TRBV12-5 to TRBJ2-6, with 10 nucleotides matching TRBD1. The germline gives CDR1 LGHNT, CDR2 FRNRAP. Germline trimming cut 1 base from V and 4 bases from J; bases unmatched to any gene: 1. The CDR3 runs 16 residues. DNA of the CDR3: TGTGCTAGTGGTTTGGGACAGGGGGCCGGGGCCAACGTCCTGACTTTC. Protein: CASGLGQGAGANVLTF. Together with reference TRBV12-5 and TRBJ2-6, the CDR3 gives the full variable domain: DARVTQTPRHKVTEMGQEVTMRCQPILGHNTVFWYRQTMMQGLELLAYFRNRAPLDDSGMPKDRFSAEMPDATLATLKIQPSEPRDSAVYFCASGLGQGAGANVLTFGAGSRLTVL.

The rearrangement links TRBV7-8 to TRBJ2-1, with TRBD1 as a possible D gene (5 bases). CDR3 size: 12 residues. V was trimmed by 5 bases and J by 6 bases, leaving 8 bases between them. Looked up from germline, CDR1 is SGHVS and CDR2 is FQNEAQ. CDR3 protein: CASSLTGNEQFF. Here the CDR3 DNA reads TGTGCCAGCAGCCTTACAGGCAATGAGCAGTTCTTC.

The table lists this clone with a count of one. This rearrangement joins TRBV4-1 to TRBJ2-1; 15 bases fit TRBD2. V was clipped by 2 bases and J by 2 bases; unmatched bases: 4. This CDR3 is built from 18 residues. The germline V gene has CDR1 MGHRA and CDR2 YSYEKL. CDR3 residues: CASSQSGLAGGPYNEQFF. In nucleotides, the CDR3 is TGCGCCAGCAGCCAATCTGGACTAGCGGGAGGGCCCTACAATGAGCAGTTCTTC.

CDR3 sequence: CASTTSGTIGGGTQYF. The CDR3 DNA reads as TGCGCCAGCACAACTAGCGGGACTATCGGGGGTGGTACGCAGTATTTT. The chain links TRBV5-1 to TRBJ2-3; TRBD2 matches at 10 bases. The CDR3 is 16 residues long. V was clipped by 6 bases and J by 8 bases; unmatched bases: 15. Germline V lookup: CDR1 SGHRS, CDR2 YFSETQ. The full variable domain, with the rest looked up from reference TRBV5-1 and TRBJ2-3, is KAGVTQTPRYLIKTRGQQVTLSCSPISGHRSVSWYQQTPGQGLQFLFEYFSETQRNKGNFPGRFSGRQFSNSRSEMNVSTLELGDSALYLCASTTSGTIGGGTQYFGPGTRLTVL.